The 2 T cell receptor beta chains below all came from one sample that was sequenced in a study of Ad26.COV2.S vaccination and SARS-CoV-2 variants. Generated by immunoSEQ multiplex PCR, the TCRdb table keeps only in-frame clones and is missing some. The sample shows about 500,000 clones, 89% of them seen only once. Treatment specified: 15 to 20 received Ad26.COV2.S at low or high dose, single or two shots; about five received placebo; per-sample allocation not given. All samples were drawn on day 63, counting from the first vaccine or placebo injection. The material sequenced was peripheral blood, taken in a trial of Ad26.COV2.S vaccine versus placebo. These receptors were collected from a person between 18 and 65 years old who received the Ad26.COV2.S COVID-19 vaccine or a placebo.

In its sample, this clone was seen many times. The rearrangement joins TRBV5-5 to TRBJ1-5; D is ambiguous. Germline CDR1 reads SGHKS; CDR2 reads YYEKEE (reference sequence). The germline V and J ends were trimmed by 0 bases and 6 bases, with 7 bases remaining between them. This CDR3 comprises 13 residues. CDR3 residues: CASSLDLGQPQHF. The CDR3 region has the DNA TGTGCCAGCAGCTTGGACTTAGGTCAGCCCCAGCATTTT.

The rearrangement joins TRBV2 to TRBJ1-1; 7 bases are a match to TRBD1. The CDR3 totals 12 residues. The germline V gene encodes CDR1 SNHLY and CDR2 FYNNEI. Trimming cost V 6 bases and J 11 bases; bases outside gene matches: 9. For the CDR3, the DNA is TGTGCCAGCAGCCGGGACAGTGGGGCCGCTTTCTTT. Translation: CASSRDSGAAFF.